These 14 T cell receptor beta chains share one sample of origin, sequenced in a study of T cells expressing NK-cell markers. TCRdb re-analyzed the 5' RACE reads; it lists each CDR3 protein once, without DNA. The sample's table shows a few hundred thousand distinct CDR3 sequences. Sequencing used blood T cells: a sorted CD56 or NKG2C T cell subset, CD4+ or CD8+ T cells, or bulk PBMC T cells (not recorded which). The receptor source for this set is a woman aged 45-60 years in good health.

This chain joins TRBV5-6 and TRBJ2-7; the D gene TCRdb calls, TRBD2, cannot be checked with no DNA. The CDR3 spans 13 residues. Germline V gives CDR1 SGHDT, CDR2 YYEEEE. The CDR3 region is CASSLGWATEQYF.

This chain connects TRBV25-1 to TRBJ1-1. The V gene's germline CDR1 is MGHDK and CDR2 SYGVNS. The length of the CDR3 is 13 residues. The CDR3 sequence: CASSEYSGTKAFF.

The rearrangement uses TRBV9 and TRBJ1-4; absent DNA, TCRdb's TRBD1 call cannot be checked. There are 15 residues in the CDR3. In germline, CDR1 is SGDLS, CDR2 YYNGEE. The CDR3 region is CASSAGTVNNEKLFF.

The genes are TRBV24-1 and TRBJ2-1; as DNA is missing, the TRBD1 call by TCRdb cannot be tested. Germline V gene lookup returns CDR1 KGHDR and CDR2 SFDVKD. The CDR3 length is 15 residues. CDR3 loop: CATSDPDSLYNEQFF.

The V and J genes are TRBV20-1 and TRBJ1-4; the TRBD1 assignment by TCRdb is unverifiable without DNA. Germline lookup yields CDR1 DFQATT and CDR2 SNEGSKA (reference sequence). This CDR3 spans 13 amino acids. The CDR3 here is CSAKGAINEKLFF.

The genes are TRBV7-2 and TRBJ1-1. Germline V gene sequence: CDR1 SGHTA, CDR2 FQGNSA. This CDR3 region has 13 residues. CDR3 in amino acids: CASSQGGALRAFF.

The gene calls are TRBV24-1 and TRBJ2-3; TCRdb indicates TRBD1, and absent DNA this call remains unverified. The CDR3 extends over 17 amino acids. The germline V gene encodes CDR1 KGHDR and CDR2 SFDVKD. The CDR3 reads CATSDADWGRSTDTQYF.

The CDR3 protein is CASALSGTGGNIQYF. The chain links TRBV5-1 to TRBJ2-4; TCRdb reports TRBD1, a call that lacks DNA to check it against. This CDR3 has 15 residues. Germline values: CDR1 SGHRS, CDR2 YFSETQ. Together with reference TRBV5-1 and TRBJ2-4, the CDR3 gives the full variable domain: KAGVTQTPRYLIKTRGQQVTLSCSPISGHRSVSWYQQTPGQGLQFLFEYFSETQRNKGNFPGRFSGRQFSNSRSEMNVSTLELGDSALYLCASALSGTGGNIQYFGAGTRLSVL.

The chain combines TRBV20-1 with TRBJ1-5; the D gene TCRdb calls, TRBD1, cannot be checked with no DNA. Germline values: CDR1 DFQATT, CDR2 SNEGSKA (reference sequence). This CDR3 is built from 14 residues. Here the CDR3 reads CSARDRDTNQPQHF.

The chain carries TRBV24-1 and TRBJ2-1; TCRdb's D call of TRBD2 is untestable without DNA. CDR1 is KGHDR and CDR2 is SFDVKD in the germline V gene. The CDR3 runs 16 residues. The CDR3 protein is CATSDLNSGRRYEQFF.

The chain combines TRBV5-5 with TRBJ2-1; TCRdb's D gene call, TRBD2, goes unchecked for lack of DNA. The CDR3 contains 16 residues. In germline, CDR1 is SGHKS, CDR2 YYEKEE (reference sequence). This chain's CDR3 is CASSLALFSRGNEQFF.

This chain connects TRBV3-1 to TRBJ2-7. The CDR3 has 11 residues. Germline CDR1 LGHDT, CDR2 YNNKEL (reference sequence). CDR3 loop: CASSQGPQQYF.

This chain connects TRBV5-6 to TRBJ2-2; without DNA, the TCRdb call of TRBD2 cannot be checked. Germline loops: CDR1 SGHDT, CDR2 YYEEEE. The CDR3 sequence is 16 residues long. CDR3 amino acids: CASSHPGGRNTGELFF.

The J gene is TRBJ2-7, the V gene TRBV12-3 or TRBV12-4; without DNA, the TCRdb call of TRBD1 cannot be checked. The CDR3 extends over 13 amino acids. The CDR3 sequence: CASSRLSRREQYF.